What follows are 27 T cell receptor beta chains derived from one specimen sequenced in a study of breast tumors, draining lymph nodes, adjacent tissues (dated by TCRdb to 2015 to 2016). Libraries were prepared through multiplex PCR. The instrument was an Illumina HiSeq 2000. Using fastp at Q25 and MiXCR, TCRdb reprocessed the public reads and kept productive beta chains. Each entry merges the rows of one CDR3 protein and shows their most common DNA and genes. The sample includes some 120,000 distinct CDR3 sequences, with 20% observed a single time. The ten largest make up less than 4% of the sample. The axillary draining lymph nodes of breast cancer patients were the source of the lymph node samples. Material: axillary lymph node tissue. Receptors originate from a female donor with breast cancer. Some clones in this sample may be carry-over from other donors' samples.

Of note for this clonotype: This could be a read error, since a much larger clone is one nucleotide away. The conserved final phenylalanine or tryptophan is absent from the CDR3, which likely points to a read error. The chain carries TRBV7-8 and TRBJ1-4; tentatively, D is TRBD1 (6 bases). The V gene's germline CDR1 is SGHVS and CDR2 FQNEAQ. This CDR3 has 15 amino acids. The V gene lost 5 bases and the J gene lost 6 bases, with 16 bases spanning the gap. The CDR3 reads CASSEGGLGYEKLFL. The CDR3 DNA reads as TGTGCCAGCAGCGAAGGGGGGCTGGGTTATGAAAAACTGTTTCTT.

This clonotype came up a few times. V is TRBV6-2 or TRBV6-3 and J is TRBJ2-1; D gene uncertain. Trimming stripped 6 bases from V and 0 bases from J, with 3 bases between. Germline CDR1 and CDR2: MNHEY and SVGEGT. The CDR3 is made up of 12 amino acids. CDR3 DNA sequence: TGTGCCAGCAGCCACTCCTACAATGAGCAGTTCTTC. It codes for CASSHSYNEQFF.

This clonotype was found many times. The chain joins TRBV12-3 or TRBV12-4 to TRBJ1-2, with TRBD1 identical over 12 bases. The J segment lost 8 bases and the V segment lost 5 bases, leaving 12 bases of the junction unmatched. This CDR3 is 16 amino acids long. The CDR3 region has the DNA TGTGCCAGCAGTCAAGGGTGGGGACAGGGGGCGGAAGGCTACACCTTC. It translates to CASSQGWGQGAEGYTF.

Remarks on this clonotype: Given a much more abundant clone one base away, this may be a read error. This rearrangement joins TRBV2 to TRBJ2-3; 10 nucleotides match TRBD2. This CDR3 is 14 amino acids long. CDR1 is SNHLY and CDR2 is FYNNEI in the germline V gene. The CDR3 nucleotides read TGTGCCTGCAGCCCCGGGACTAGCGTCGGTACGCAGTATTTT. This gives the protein CACSPGTSVGTQYF.

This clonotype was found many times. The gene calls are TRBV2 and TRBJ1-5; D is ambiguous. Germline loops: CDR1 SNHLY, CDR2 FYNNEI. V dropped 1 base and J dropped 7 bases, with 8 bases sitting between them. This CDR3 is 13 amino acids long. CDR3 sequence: CASSEEGSQPQHF. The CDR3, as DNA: TGTGCCAGCAGTGAAGAGGGCTCGCAGCCCCAGCATTTT.

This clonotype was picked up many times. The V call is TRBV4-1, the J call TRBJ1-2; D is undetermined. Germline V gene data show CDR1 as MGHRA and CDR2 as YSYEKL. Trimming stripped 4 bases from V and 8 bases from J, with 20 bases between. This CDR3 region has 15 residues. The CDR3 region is CASSLKLGLSEGYTF. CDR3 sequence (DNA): TGCGCCAGCAGCCTAAAGCTGGGCCTGAGCGAGGGCTACACCTTC.

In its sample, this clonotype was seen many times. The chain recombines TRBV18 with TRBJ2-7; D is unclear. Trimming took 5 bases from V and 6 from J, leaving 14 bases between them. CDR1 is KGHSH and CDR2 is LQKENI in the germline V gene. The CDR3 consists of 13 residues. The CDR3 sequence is CASSTGLGFEQYF. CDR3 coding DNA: TGTGCCAGCTCAACCGGATTGGGGTTCGAGCAGTACTTC.

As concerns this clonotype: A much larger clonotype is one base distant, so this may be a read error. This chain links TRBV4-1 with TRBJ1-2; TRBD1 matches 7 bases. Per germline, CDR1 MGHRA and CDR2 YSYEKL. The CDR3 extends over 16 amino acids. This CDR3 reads CASSQNNRQGRDGHTF. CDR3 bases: TGCGCCAGCAGCCAGAACAACCGACAGGGAAGGGATGGCCACACCTTC.

In DNA, the CDR3 is TGTGCCAGTAGCGATCAACCACAGAACACTGAAGCTTTCTTT. It translates to CASSDQPQNTEAFF. The V and J genes are TRBV19 and TRBJ1-1; the D is unclear. V was trimmed by 6 bases and J by 1 base, leaving 12 bases between them. CDR1 and CDR2 from the germline V gene are LNHDA and SQIVND (reference sequence). CDR3 length: 14 amino acids.

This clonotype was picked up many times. The CDR3 DNA is TGCAGTGCTGATACCAGCGGGCCCCGATACGAGCAGTACTTC. Protein sequence: CSADTSGPRYEQYF. The V call is TRBV20-1, the J call TRBJ2-7; D is possibly TRBD2 (6 bases). The CDR3 is 14 amino acids. The germline CDR1 and CDR2 sequences are DFQATT and SNEGSKA (reference sequence). With 5 bases removed from V and 4 bases from J, the gap between germline ends came to 18 bases.

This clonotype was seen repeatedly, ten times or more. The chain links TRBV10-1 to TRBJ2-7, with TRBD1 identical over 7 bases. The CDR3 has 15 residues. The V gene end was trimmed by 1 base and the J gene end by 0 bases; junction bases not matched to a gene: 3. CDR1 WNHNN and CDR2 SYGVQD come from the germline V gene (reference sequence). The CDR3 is CASSEYRGSSYEQYF. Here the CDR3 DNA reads TGCGCCAGCAGTGAGTACAGGGGAAGCTCCTACGAGCAGTACTTC.

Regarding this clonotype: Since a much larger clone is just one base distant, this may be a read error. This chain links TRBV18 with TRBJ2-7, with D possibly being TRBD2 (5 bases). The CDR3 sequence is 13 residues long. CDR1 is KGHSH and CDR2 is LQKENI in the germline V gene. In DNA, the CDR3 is TGTGCCAGCTCACGGGAGCCCACCTACGAGCGGTACTTC. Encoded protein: CASSREPTYERYF.

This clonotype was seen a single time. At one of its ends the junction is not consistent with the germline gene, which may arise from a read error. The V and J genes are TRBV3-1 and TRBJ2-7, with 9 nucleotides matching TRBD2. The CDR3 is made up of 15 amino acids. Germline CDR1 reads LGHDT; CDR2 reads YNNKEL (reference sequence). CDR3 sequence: CASGQDAGGSYEQYF. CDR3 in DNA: TGTGCCAGCGGCCAAGACGCGGGGGGGTCCTACGAGCAGTACTTC.

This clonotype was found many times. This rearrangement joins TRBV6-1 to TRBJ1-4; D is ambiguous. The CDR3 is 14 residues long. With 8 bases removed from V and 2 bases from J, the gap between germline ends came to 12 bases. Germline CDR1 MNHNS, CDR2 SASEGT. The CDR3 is CASHRGGTNEKLFF. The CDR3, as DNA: TGTGCCAGCCACAGAGGTGGGACTAATGAAAAACTGTTTTTT.

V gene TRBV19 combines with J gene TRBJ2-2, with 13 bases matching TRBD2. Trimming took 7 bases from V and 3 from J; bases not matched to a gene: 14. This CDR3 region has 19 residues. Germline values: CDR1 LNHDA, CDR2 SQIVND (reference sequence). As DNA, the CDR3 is TGTGCCAGTACCCGCAGAGGACTAGCGGGGGCATATGACACCGGGGAGCTGTTTTTT. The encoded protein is CASTRRGLAGAYDTGELFF. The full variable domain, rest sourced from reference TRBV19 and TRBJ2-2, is DGGITQSPKYLFRKEGQNVTLSCEQNLNHDAMYWYRQDPGQGLRLIYYSQIVNDFQKGDIAEGYSVSREKKESFPLTVTSAQKNPTAFYLCASTRRGLAGAYDTGELFFGEGSRLTVL.

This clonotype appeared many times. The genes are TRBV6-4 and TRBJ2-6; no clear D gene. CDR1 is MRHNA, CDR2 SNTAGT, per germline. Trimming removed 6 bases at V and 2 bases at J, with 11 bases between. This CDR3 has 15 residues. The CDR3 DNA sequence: TGTGCCAGCAGACCAGACGAGGCTGGGGCCAACGTCCTGACTTTC. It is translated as CASRPDEAGANVLTF.

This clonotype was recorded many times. CDR3 protein: CASSDGTSWSNEQFF. The CDR3 DNA is TGCGCCAGCAGCGACGGGACTAGCTGGTCGAATGAGCAGTTCTTC. The chain couples TRBV5-1 to TRBJ2-1, with 9 positions matching TRBD2. This CDR3 is built from 15 residues. V lost 4 bases to trimming and J lost 7 bases; unmatched junction nucleotides: 9. CDR1 and CDR2 (germline): SGHRS, YFSETQ.

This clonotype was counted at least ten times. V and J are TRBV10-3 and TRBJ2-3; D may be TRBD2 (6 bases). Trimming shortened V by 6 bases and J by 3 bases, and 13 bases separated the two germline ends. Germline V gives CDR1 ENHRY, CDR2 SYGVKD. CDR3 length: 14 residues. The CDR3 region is CAISGGRGTDTQYF. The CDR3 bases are TGTGCCATCAGCGGGGGTCGGGGTACAGATACGCAGTATTTT.

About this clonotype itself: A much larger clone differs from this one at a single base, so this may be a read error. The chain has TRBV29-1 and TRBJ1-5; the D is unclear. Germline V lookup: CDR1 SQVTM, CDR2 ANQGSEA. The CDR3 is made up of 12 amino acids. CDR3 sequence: CSVSVSNQPRHF. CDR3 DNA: TGCAGCGTCTCCGTCAGCAATCAGCCCCGGCATTTT. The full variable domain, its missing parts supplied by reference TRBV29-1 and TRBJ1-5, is SAVISQKPSRDICQRGTSLTIQCQVDSQVTMMFWYRQQPGQSLTLIATANQGSEATYESGFVIDKFPISRPNLTFSTLTVSNMSPEDSSIYLCSVSVSNQPRHFGDGTRLSIL.

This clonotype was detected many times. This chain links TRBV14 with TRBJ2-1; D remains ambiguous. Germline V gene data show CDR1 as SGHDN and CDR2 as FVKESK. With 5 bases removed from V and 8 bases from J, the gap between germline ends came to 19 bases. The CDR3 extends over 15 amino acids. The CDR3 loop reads CASSSLGRAKDEQFF. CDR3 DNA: TGTGCCAGCAGCTCTTTAGGTAGGGCCAAGGATGAGCAGTTCTTC.

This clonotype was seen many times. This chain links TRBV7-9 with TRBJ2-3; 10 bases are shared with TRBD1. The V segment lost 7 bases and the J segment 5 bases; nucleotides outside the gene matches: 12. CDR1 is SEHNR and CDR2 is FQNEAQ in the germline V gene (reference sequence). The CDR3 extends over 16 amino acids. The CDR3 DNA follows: TGTGCCAGCACCTCTTACCGACAGGGGGCTCGAGATACGCAGTATTTT. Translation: CASTSYRQGARDTQYF.

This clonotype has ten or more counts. DNA of the CDR3: TGTGCCAGCAGTCGAGGGAGTCGCACCGGGGAGCTGTTTTTT. It codes for CASSRGSRTGELFF. The chain uses TRBV6-2 or TRBV6-3 and TRBJ2-2, with D maybe TRBD2 (5 bases). V lost 5 bases and J 4 bases, leaving 11 bases between the germline ends. This CDR3 is built from 14 residues. The germline V gene has CDR1 MNHEY and CDR2 SVGEGT.

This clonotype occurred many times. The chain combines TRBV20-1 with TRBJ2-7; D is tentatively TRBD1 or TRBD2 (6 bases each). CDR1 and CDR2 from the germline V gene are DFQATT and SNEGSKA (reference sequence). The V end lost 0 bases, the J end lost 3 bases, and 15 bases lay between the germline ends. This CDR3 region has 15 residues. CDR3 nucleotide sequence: TGCAGTGCTAGAGATATCGGGGGCTCCAACTACGAGCAGTACTTC. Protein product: CSARDIGGSNYEQYF.

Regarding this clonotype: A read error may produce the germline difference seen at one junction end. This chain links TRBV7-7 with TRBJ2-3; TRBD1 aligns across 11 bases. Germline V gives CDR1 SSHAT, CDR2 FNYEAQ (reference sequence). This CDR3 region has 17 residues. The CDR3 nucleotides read TGTGCTAGCAGCCCGGGACAGGGGGGGGCCTTGACAGATACGCAGTATTTT. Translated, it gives CASSPGQGGALTDTQYF.

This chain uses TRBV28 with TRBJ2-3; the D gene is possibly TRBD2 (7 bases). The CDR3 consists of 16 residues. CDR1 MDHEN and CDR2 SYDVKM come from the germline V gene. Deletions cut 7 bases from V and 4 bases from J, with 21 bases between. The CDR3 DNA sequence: TGTGCCAGCACCCTAGGTGGGGGCACTAGCGCAGATACGCAGTATTTT. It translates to CASTLGGGTSADTQYF.

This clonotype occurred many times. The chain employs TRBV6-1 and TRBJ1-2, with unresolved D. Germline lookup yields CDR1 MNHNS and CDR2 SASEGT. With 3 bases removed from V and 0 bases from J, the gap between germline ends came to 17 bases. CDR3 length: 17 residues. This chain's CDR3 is CASSDPSQMKANYGYTF. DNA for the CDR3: TGTGCCAGCAGTGACCCTTCACAGATGAAAGCTAACTATGGCTACACCTTC.

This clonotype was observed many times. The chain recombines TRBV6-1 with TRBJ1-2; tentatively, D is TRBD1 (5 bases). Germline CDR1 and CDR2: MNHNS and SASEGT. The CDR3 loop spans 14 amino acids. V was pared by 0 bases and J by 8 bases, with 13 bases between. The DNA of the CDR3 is TGTGCCAGCAGTGAAGCGAGGGGATTCGGAGGCTACACCTTC. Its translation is CASSEARGFGGYTF.